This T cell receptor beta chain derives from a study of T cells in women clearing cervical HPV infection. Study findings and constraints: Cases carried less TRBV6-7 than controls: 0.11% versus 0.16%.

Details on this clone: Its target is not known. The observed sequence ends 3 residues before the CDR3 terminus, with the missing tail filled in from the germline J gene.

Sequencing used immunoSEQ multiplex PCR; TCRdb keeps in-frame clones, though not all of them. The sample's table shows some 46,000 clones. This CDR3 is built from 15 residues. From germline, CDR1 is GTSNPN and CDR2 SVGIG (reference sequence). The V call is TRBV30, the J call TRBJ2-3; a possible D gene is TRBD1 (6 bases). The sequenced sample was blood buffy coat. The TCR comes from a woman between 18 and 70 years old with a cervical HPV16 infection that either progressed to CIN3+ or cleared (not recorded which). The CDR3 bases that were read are TGTGCCTGGAGTTTTCAGGGGATTAGCAATCAGCCG. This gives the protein CAWSFQGISNQP. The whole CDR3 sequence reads CAWSFQGISNQPQYF.